A single sample is the source of the 31 T cell receptor beta chains below, sequenced in a study of T cells in Graves' hyperthyroidism and ophthalmopathy. RNA transcripts were the template for amplifying TCR beta CDR3 regions. When the TCR CDR3 underwent first-round RT-PCR, the HTBI primer set was used. TCRdb ran MiXCR on the multiplex PCR reads and lists one entry per CDR3 protein. The data show 250,000 to 300,000 distinct CDR3 sequences, approximately 13% seen once. Sequencing was carried out using blood. Receptor source: a woman aged 40 to 49 with Graves' hyperthyroidism.

There are many counts of this clonotype. V gene TRBV5-6 combines with J gene TRBJ2-3; TRBD2 matches 11 bases. Trimming cost V 4 bases and J 9 bases; bases outside gene matches: 10. Germline V lookup: CDR1 SGHDT, CDR2 YYEEEE. The length of the CDR3 is 15 residues. As DNA, the CDR3 is TGTGCCAGCAGCGCCCAGGGACTAGCGGAAACAACGCAGTATTTT. This gives the protein CASSAQGLAETTQYF.

The chain has TRBV11-2 and TRBJ2-3; TRBD2 agrees at 13 bases. The CDR3 has 17 residues. J gave up 5 bases and V 3 bases, and 8 bases lay outside the gene matches. Germline values: CDR1 SGHAT, CDR2 FQNNGV. CDR3 DNA: TGTGCCAGCAGCTTTGGACTAGCGGGAGTTCGGCGAGATACGCAGTATTTT. Translated, it gives CASSFGLAGVRRDTQYF.

In this sample, this clonotype turned up many times. This chain joins TRBV10-3 and TRBJ1-5; no firm D call. From germline, CDR1 is ENHRY and CDR2 SYGVKD. The germline V and J ends were trimmed by 0 bases and 3 bases, with 12 bases remaining between them. The CDR3 length is 16 residues. The CDR3 loop reads CAISESSGNLNQPQHF. CDR3 in DNA: TGTGCCATCAGTGAGTCTTCGGGGAATCTCAATCAGCCCCAGCATTTT.

The V and J genes are TRBV12-3 or TRBV12-4 and TRBJ1-2; a possible D gene is TRBD1 (5 bases). V lost 4 bases to trimming and J lost 7 bases, with 13 bases between them. The CDR3 has 13 residues. In DNA form, the CDR3 reads TGTGCCAGCAGTTGGGGGACGGCGATTGGCTACACCTTC. Its protein is CASSWGTAIGYTF.

This clonotype was recorded at least ten times. The chain employs TRBV20-1 and TRBJ2-2; D is ambiguous. Between the trimmed V and J ends, which lost 2 bases and 7 bases, there was a span of 5 bases. Germline V CDR1 and CDR2: DFQATT, SNEGSKA (reference sequence). The CDR3 has 11 amino acids. CDR3: CSARLGGELFF. CDR3 in DNA: TGCAGTGCTAGATTGGGCGGGGAGCTGTTTTTT.

At least ten counts were recorded for this clonotype. The J gene is TRBJ2-1, the V gene TRBV5-6; possible D gene TRBD2, 6 bases. The germline V gene encodes CDR1 SGHDT and CDR2 YYEEEE. The V end was cut by 0 bases, the J end by 7 bases, with 11 bases between. The CDR3 contains 14 residues. The CDR3 nucleotides read TGTGCCAGCAGCTTGGGGACTACCTTGAATGAGCAGTTCTTC. Translated, it gives CASSLGTTLNEQFF.

This clonotype has a count of ten or more. The rearrangement joins TRBV20-1 to TRBJ1-2; 12 positions agree with TRBD1. Germline CDR1 and CDR2: DFQATT and SNEGSKA (reference sequence). This CDR3 contains 17 residues. The ends lost 5 bases at V and 6 bases at J; junction bases unmatched: 16. The CDR3 DNA reads TGCAGTGCTGGAGGACCGGGACAGGGGGCAGGGGGACATGGCTACACCTTC. Translation: CSAGGPGQGAGGHGYTF.

This clonotype was recorded many times. The chain uses TRBV27 and TRBJ1-2, with 7 positions matching TRBD1. V trimming: 5 bases; J trimming: 4 bases; junction bases outside the gene matches: 10. The CDR3 extends over 15 amino acids. Germline V gene data show CDR1 as MNHEY and CDR2 as SMNVEV (reference sequence). The DNA of the CDR3 is TGTGCCAGCAGTAATGAGGGGGCGCTGGGCTATGGCTACACCTTC. Translation gives CASSNEGALGYGYTF.

In its sample, this clonotype was seen a few times. The chain employs TRBV12-3 or TRBV12-4 and TRBJ1-1; 10 bases align to TRBD1. This CDR3 is built from 14 residues. The V segment lost 6 bases and the J segment 5 bases; nucleotides outside the gene matches: 6. The DNA of the CDR3 is TGTGCCAGCAGGATCGGACAGGGGGATACTGAAGCTTTCTTT. Its translation is CASRIGQGDTEAFF.

This clonotype came up many times. The J gene is TRBJ1-1, the V gene TRBV7-9, with TRBD1 as a possible D gene (6 bases). Germline CDR1 is SEHNR and CDR2 is FQNEAQ (reference sequence). V lost 6 bases, J lost 2 bases, and 16 bases lay in between. The CDR3 spans 15 residues. In DNA form, the CDR3 reads TGTGCCAGCAGAGCGAGGGGGGGGGGTAACACTGAAGCTTTCTTT. It specifies CASRARGGGNTEAFF.

This clonotype occurred many times. The V call is TRBV12-3 or TRBV12-4, the J call TRBJ1-1, with a weak D call TRBD1 (5 bases). V was clipped by 4 bases and J by 6 bases, with 12 bases between them. The CDR3 runs to 13 residues. The CDR3 bases are TGTGCCAGCAGTTCGTCAGGGTATGCTGAAGCTTTCTTT. Translation: CASSSSGYAEAFF.

Many counts were recorded for this clonotype. The rearrangement links TRBV5-1 to TRBJ2-1; D uncertain. The V end lost 0 bases, the J end lost 0 bases, and 4 bases lay between the germline ends. This CDR3 spans 14 amino acids. CDR1 and CDR2 from the germline V gene are SGHRS and YFSETQ. The CDR3 protein is CASSLDNSYNEQFF. The CDR3 region has the DNA TGCGCCAGCAGCTTGGACAACTCCTACAATGAGCAGTTCTTC.

This clonotype was picked up many times. This rearrangement joins TRBV20-1 to TRBJ1-1; the D gene is possibly TRBD1 (5 bases). The CDR3 loop spans 17 amino acids. V was pared by 5 bases and J by 4 bases, with 26 bases between. Per the germline V gene, CDR1 is DFQATT and CDR2 is SNEGSKA (reference sequence). The CDR3 DNA reads as TGCAGTGCTTACAGCCCCCAGGGCCATCTGGGCGGCACTGAAGCTTTCTTT. Translation gives CSAYSPQGHLGGTEAFF.

This chain joins TRBV18 and TRBJ2-7; D is undetermined. Germline CDR1 and CDR2: KGHSH and LQKENI. The germline V and J ends were trimmed by 1 base and 6 bases, with 16 bases remaining between them. The CDR3 is made up of 15 amino acids. The DNA of the CDR3 is TGTGCCAGCTCACCACTTGGTATATCAGGAATCGAGCAGTACTTC. Translating gives CASSPLGISGIEQYF.

This clonotype was detected ten times or more. The chain uses TRBV7-9 and TRBJ1-1; no definite D call. This CDR3 is built from 15 residues. In germline, CDR1 is SEHNR, CDR2 FQNEAQ (reference sequence). Trimming removed 5 bases from V and 1 base from J, with 14 bases in between. For the CDR3, the DNA is TGTGCCAGCAGCCGCCCCAAGTGGGAGAACACTGAAGCTTTCTTT. This gives the protein CASSRPKWENTEAFF.

This clonotype occurred many times. The J gene is TRBJ2-1, the V gene TRBV2, with D tentatively TRBD2 (6 bases). Germline V gives CDR1 SNHLY, CDR2 FYNNEI. Trimming took 7 bases from V and 10 from J, leaving 17 bases between them. This CDR3 is 13 amino acids long. CDR3 DNA: TGTGCCAGCAAGGTTCTAGCGAGATTGGAGCAGTTCTTC. Protein: CASKVLARLEQFF.

This rearrangement joins TRBV5-8 to TRBJ2-7; D may match TRBD1 or TRBD2 (5 bases each). Germline-derived CDR1 and CDR2 are SGHTS and YDEGEE. CDR3 length: 14 residues. Trimming shortened V by 0 bases and J by 2 bases, and 9 bases separated the two germline ends. The CDR3 here is CASSLAGTAYEQYF. CDR3 in DNA: TGTGCCAGCAGCTTGGCGGGGACGGCCTACGAGCAGTACTTC.

This clonotype was seen many times. The rearrangement uses TRBV6-6 and TRBJ1-3; D unresolved. V lost 2 bases, J lost 2 bases, and 10 bases lay in between. Germline V gene lookup returns CDR1 MNHNY and CDR2 SVGAGI (reference sequence). There are 15 residues in the CDR3. Here the CDR3 reads CASSYDGGPGNTIYF. Here the CDR3 DNA reads TGTGCCAGCAGTTACGACGGTGGACCTGGAAACACCATATATTTT.

This clonotype was seen ten or more times. V gene TRBV27 combines with J gene TRBJ2-2; tentative D call: TRBD1 (6 bases). Between the trimmed V and J ends, which lost 5 bases and 7 bases, there was a span of 14 bases. This CDR3 has 14 residues. The germline CDR1 and CDR2 sequences are MNHEY and SMNVEV (reference sequence). In DNA, the CDR3 is TGTGCCAGCAGTCCGGGACACCGAGGCGGGGAGCTGTTTTTT. This translates into CASSPGHRGGELFF.

This clonotype was detected many times. The chain combines TRBV20-1 with TRBJ1-1; D not certain. This CDR3 has 11 amino acids. Deletions cut 4 bases from V and 0 bases from J, with 3 bases between. Germline assignment: CDR1 DFQATT and CDR2 SNEGSKA (reference sequence). The CDR3 sequence is CSATMNTEAFF. CDR3 sequence (DNA): TGCAGTGCTACAATGAACACTGAAGCTTTCTTT.

This clonotype was seen ten or more times. This chain joins TRBV24-1 and TRBJ2-7; 7 bases are a match to TRBD1. The CDR3 runs 13 residues. Per germline, CDR1 KGHDR and CDR2 SFDVKD. The ends lost 5 bases at V and 0 bases at J; junction bases unmatched: 0. The CDR3 sequence: CATSGDSSYEQYF. Written as DNA, the CDR3 is TGTGCCACCAGTGGGGACAGCTCCTACGAGCAGTACTTC.

This clonotype was picked up many times. The chain joins TRBV6-4 to TRBJ2-1, with D possibly TRBD2 on 5 matching bases. V was pared by 2 bases and J by 3 bases, with 8 bases between. CDR3 size: 14 residues. In germline, CDR1 is MRHNA, CDR2 SNTAGT. The CDR3 region has the DNA TGTGCCAGCAGTGACCAAGCGGACTACAATGAGCAGTTCTTC. Protein sequence: CASSDQADYNEQFF.

The table lists this clonotype with many counts. CDR3 amino acids: CASSLAGGHEQFF. CDR3 DNA sequence: TGTGCCAGCAGCTTAGCTGGGGGCCATGAGCAGTTCTTC. The chain couples TRBV7-9 to TRBJ2-1, with D tentatively TRBD1 (6 bases). This CDR3 is 13 amino acids long. Deletions cut 0 bases from V and 8 bases from J, with 8 bases between. From germline, CDR1 is SEHNR and CDR2 FQNEAQ (reference sequence).

This clonotype was recorded many times. The chain joins TRBV3-1 to TRBJ1-5; no definite D call. Germline V gene lookup returns CDR1 LGHDT and CDR2 YNNKEL (reference sequence). The V and J ends lost 2 bases and 3 bases respectively, with 11 bases between them. The CDR3 sequence is 15 residues long. The CDR3 DNA is TGTGCCAGCAGCCAATGGTCGGGTCCCAATCAGCCCCAGCATTTT. It encodes CASSQWSGPNQPQHF.

This chain joins TRBV25-1 and TRBJ1-2; no firm D call. The CDR3 extends over 13 amino acids. The germline V and J ends were trimmed by 2 bases and 10 bases, with 14 bases remaining between them. Germline lookup yields CDR1 MGHDK and CDR2 SYGVNS. The CDR3 reads CASSEMFESDYTF. CDR3 nucleotides: TGTGCCAGCAGTGAAATGTTTGAAAGCGACTACACCTTC.

This clonotype was counted ten times or more. The chain is built from TRBV6-4 and TRBJ1-1, with D unresolved. Germline-derived CDR1 and CDR2 are MRHNA and SNTAGT. The CDR3 is 14 residues long. Trimming took off 4 bases at V and 1 base at J, with 10 bases between the two ends. The CDR3 coding sequence is TGTGCCAGCAGTGCGAACGGAGGGAACACTGAAGCTTTCTTT. This codes for CASSANGGNTEAFF.

This clonotype has a count of ten or more. This chain joins TRBV20-1 and TRBJ2-3, with TRBD2 matching 13 bases. After removal of 1 base from V and 6 bases from J, the junction contained 4 bases not matched to a gene. The CDR3 has 15 amino acids. Germline V gives CDR1 DFQATT, CDR2 SNEGSKA (reference sequence). In DNA form, the CDR3 reads TGCAGTGCTAGAGGCGGGACTAGCGGGATGGATACGCAGTATTTT. Translation gives CSARGGTSGMDTQYF.

This clonotype was detected ten times or more. V gene TRBV28 combines with J gene TRBJ1-4; 11 bases fit TRBD1. Germline lookup yields CDR1 MDHEN and CDR2 SYDVKM. This CDR3 is built from 15 residues. V dropped 5 bases and J dropped 8; count of bases not matched to a gene: 7. CDR3 DNA: TGTGCCAGCAGTCCCCCGGGACAGGGGGACGAAAAACTGTTTTTT. Residues: CASSPPGQGDEKLFF.

There are many counts of this clonotype. The chain is built from TRBV12-3 or TRBV12-4 and TRBJ2-1; possible D gene TRBD2, 6 bases. CDR3 size: 15 residues. Trimming took off 3 bases at V and 0 bases at J, with 9 bases between the two ends. The chain's CDR3 is CASSFPGASYNEQFF. Written as DNA, the CDR3 is TGTGCCAGCAGTTTTCCGGGAGCCTCCTACAATGAGCAGTTCTTC.

Notes on this clonotype: Just one base apart from a much larger clone, this may be a read error. The chain couples TRBV28 to TRBJ2-7; maybe TRBD2 (5 bases). The CDR3 totals 13 residues. The V end lost 2 bases, the J end lost 5 bases, and 10 bases lay between the germline ends. Germline V gene data show CDR1 as MDHEN and CDR2 as SYDVKM. The CDR3 spells CASSLVGRHEQYF. Written as DNA, the CDR3 is TGTGCCAGCAGTTTAGTTGGGAGACACGAGCAGTACTTC. The whole variable domain, filled in from reference TRBV28 and TRBJ2-7, reads DVKVTQSSRYLVKRTGEKVFLECVQDMDHENMFWYRQDPGLGLRLIYFSYDVKMKEKGDIPEGYSVSREKKERFSLILESASTNQTSMYLCASSLVGRHEQYFGPGTRLTVT.

Concerning this clonotype: One base away lies a much larger clone, so this may be a sequencing read error. V usage is TRBV11-2 and J usage is TRBJ2-1; TRBD2 matches at 7 bases. Germline V gene lookup returns CDR1 SGHAT and CDR2 FQNNGV. The CDR3 is 16 amino acids. The CDR3, as DNA: TGTGCCAGCAGCTTAGTTTTGGCGGGAGTCCCCAATGAGCAGCTCTTC. It encodes CASSLVLAGVPNEQLF.